One sample yielded the 4 T cell receptor beta chains listed below, sequenced in a study of blood T cell repertoires in COVID-19. Data came from immunoSEQ multiplex PCR; TCRdb stores just in-frame clones and leaves some out. The repertoire holds around 100,000 clones, with approximately 91% as singletons. Sequences were obtained from peripheral blood. These receptors all stem from a man over 45 with acute or convalescent COVID-19.

This clone came up a few times. This chain uses TRBV18 with TRBJ1-2; 10 bases map to TRBD1. With 1 base clipped from V and 8 bases from J, the junction kept 7 bases outside the gene matches. The CDR3 loop spans 15 amino acids. In germline, CDR1 is KGHSH, CDR2 LQKENI. The CDR3 loop is CASSPLDRGLKGYTF. DNA of the CDR3: TGTGCCAGCTCACCACTCGACAGGGGGCTAAAGGGCTACACCTTC. The full variable domain, with the rest looked up from reference TRBV18 and TRBJ1-2, is NAGVMQNPRHLVRRRGQEARLRCSPMKGHSHVYWYRQLPEEGLKFMVYLQKENIIDESGMPKERFSAEFPKEGPSILRIQQVVRGDSAAYFCASSPLDRGLKGYTFGSGTRLTVV.

The gene calls are TRBV5-1 and TRBJ1-2, with D possibly TRBD1 on 6 matching bases. The CDR3 length is 17 residues. The V gene's germline CDR1 is SGHRS and CDR2 YFSETQ. With 0 bases removed from V and 0 bases from J, the gap between germline ends came to 15 bases. The CDR3 is CASSLAGVPLANYGYTF. Here the CDR3 DNA reads TGCGCCAGCAGCTTGGCAGGGGTTCCACTTGCTAACTATGGCTACACCTTC.

The chain recombines TRBV11-3 with TRBJ2-2; D not certain. The CDR3 runs to 12 residues. Looked up from germline, CDR1 is SGHNT and CDR2 is YENEEA. V shed 2 bases and J shed 6 bases, with 4 bases lying between them. CDR3 residues: CASSLYPGELFF. CDR3 in DNA: TGTGCCAGCAGCTTATATCCCGGGGAGCTGTTTTTT.

V is TRBV6-5 and J is TRBJ1-4, with 8 bases fitting TRBD1. Germline lookup yields CDR1 MNHEY and CDR2 SVGAGI. V shed 5 bases and J 4 bases; nucleotides not matched to a gene: 6. CDR3 length: 15 residues. CDR3 bases: TGTGCCAGCAGTAAATACAGGGGGGGTAATGAAAAACTGTTTTTT. It is translated as CASSKYRGGNEKLFF.